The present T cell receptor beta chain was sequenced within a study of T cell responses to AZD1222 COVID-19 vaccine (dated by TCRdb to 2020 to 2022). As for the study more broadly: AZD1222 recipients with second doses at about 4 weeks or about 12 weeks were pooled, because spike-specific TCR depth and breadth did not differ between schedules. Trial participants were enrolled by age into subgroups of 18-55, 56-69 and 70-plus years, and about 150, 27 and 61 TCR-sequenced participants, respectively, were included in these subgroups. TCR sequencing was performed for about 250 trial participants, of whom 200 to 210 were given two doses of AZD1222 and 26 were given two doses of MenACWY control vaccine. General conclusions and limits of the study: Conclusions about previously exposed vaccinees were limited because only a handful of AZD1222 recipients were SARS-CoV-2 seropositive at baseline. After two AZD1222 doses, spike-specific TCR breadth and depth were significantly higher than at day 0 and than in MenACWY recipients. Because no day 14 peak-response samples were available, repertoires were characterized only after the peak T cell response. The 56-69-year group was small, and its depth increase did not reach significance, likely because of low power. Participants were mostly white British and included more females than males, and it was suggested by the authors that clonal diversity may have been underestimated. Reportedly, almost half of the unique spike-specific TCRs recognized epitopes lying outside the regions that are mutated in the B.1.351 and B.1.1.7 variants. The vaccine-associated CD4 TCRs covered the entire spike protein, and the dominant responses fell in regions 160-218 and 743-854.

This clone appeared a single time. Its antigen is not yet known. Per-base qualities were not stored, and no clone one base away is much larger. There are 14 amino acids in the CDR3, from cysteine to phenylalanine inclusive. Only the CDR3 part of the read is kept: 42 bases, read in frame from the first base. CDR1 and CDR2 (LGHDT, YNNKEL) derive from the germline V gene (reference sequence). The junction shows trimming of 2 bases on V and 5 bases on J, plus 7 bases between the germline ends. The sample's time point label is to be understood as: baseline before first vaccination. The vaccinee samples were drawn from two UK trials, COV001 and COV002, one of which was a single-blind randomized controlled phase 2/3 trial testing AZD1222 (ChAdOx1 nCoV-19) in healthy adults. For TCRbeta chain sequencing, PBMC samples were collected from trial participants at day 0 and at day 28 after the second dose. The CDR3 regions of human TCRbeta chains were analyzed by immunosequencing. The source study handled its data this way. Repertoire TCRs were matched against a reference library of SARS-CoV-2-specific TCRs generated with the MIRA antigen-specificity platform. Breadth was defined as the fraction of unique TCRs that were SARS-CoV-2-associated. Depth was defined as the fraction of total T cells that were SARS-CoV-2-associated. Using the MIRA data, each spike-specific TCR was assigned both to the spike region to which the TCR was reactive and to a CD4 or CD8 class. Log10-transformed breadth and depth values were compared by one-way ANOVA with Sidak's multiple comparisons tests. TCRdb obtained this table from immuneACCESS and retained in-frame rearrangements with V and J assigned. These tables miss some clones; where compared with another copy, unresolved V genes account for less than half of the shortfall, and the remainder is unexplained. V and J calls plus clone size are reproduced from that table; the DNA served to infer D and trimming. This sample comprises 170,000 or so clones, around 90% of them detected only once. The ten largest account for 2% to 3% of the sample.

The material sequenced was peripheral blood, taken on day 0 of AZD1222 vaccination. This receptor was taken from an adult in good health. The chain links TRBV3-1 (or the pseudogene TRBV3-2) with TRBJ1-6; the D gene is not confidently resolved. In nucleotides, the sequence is TGTGCCAGCAGCCAACCCAGTGATAATTCACCCCTCCACTTT. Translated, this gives CASSQPSDNSPLHF.